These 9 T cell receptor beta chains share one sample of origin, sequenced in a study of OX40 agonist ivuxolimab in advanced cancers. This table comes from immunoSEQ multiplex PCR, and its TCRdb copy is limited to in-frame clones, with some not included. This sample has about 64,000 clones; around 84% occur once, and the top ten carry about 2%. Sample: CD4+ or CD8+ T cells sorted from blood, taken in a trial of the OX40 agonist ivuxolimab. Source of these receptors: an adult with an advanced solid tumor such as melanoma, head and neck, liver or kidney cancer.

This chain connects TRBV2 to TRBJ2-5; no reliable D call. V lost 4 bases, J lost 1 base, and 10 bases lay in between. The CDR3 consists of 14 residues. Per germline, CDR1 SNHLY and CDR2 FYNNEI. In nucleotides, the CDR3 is TGTGCCAGCAGTGGGCGACGGTTCCAAGAGACCCAGTACTTC. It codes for CASSGRRFQETQYF.

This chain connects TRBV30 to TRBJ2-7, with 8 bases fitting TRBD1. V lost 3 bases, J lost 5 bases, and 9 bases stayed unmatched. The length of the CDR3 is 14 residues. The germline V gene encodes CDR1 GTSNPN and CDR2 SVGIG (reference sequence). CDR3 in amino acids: CAWSAGTGYDEQYF. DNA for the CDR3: TGTGCCTGGAGCGCCGGGACAGGCTACGACGAGCAGTACTTC. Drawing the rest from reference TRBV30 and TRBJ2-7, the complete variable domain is SQTIHQWPATLVQPVGSPLSLECTVEGTSNPNLYWYRQAAGRGLQLLFYSVGIGQISSEVPQNLSASRPQDRQFILSSKKLLLSDSGFYLCAWSAGTGYDEQYFGPGTRLTVT.

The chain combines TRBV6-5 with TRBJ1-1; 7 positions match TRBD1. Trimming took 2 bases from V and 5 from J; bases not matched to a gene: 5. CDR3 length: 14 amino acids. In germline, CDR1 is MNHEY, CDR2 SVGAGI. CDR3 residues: CASSYAGGFTEAFF. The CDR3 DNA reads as TGTGCCAGCAGTTACGCAGGGGGGTTTACTGAAGCTTTCTTT.

The CDR3 DNA is TGTGCCAGCAGCTTAACGTCGCTAGCGGGGGTTGGACCGAATGAGCAGTTCTTC. It codes for CASSLTSLAGVGPNEQFF. The rearrangement uses TRBV7-3 and TRBJ2-1; 10 positions match TRBD2. CDR1 and CDR2 from the germline V gene are SGHTA and FQGTGA. V lost 0 bases, J lost 7 bases, and 12 bases stayed unmatched. CDR3 length equals 18 residues. The entire variable domain, with the rest obtained from reference TRBV7-3 and TRBJ2-1, is as follows: GAGVSQTPSNKVTEKGKYVELRCDPISGHTALYWYRQSLGQGPEFLIYFQGTGAADDSGLPNDRFFAVRPEGSVSTLKIQRTERGDSAVYLCASSLTSLAGVGPNEQFFGPGTRLTVL.

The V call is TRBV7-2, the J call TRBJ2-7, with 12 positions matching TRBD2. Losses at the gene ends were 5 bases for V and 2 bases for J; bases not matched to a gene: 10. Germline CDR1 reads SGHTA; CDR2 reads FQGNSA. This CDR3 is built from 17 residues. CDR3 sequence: CASSQVPLAGGAYEQYF. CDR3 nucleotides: TGTGCCAGCAGCCAAGTCCCTCTAGCGGGAGGGGCCTACGAGCAGTACTTC.

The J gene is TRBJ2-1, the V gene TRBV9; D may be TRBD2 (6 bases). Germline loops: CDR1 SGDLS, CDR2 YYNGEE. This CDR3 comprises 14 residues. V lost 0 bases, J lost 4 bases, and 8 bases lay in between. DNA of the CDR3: TGTGCCAGCAGCGTAGTAGGGACTTACAATGAGCAGTTCTTC. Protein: CASSVVGTYNEQFF.

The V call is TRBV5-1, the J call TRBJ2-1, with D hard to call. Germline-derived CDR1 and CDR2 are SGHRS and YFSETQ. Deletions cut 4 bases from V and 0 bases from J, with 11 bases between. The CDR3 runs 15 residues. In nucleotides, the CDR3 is TGCGCCAGCAGCGCGACCCTGAGCTCCTACAATGAGCAGTTCTTC. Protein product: CASSATLSSYNEQFF.

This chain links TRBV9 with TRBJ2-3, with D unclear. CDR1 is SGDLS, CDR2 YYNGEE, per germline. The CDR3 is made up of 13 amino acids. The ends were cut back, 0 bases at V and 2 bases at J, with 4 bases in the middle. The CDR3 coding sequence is TGTGCCAGCAGCGTAGAGGTCACAGATACGCAGTATTTT. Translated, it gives CASSVEVTDTQYF. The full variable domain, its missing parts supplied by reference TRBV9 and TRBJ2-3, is DSGVTQTPKHLITATGQRVTLRCSPRSGDLSVYWYQQSLDQGLQFLIQYYNGEERAKGNILERFSAQQFPDLHSELNLSSLELGDSALYFCASSVEVTDTQYFGPGTRLTVL.

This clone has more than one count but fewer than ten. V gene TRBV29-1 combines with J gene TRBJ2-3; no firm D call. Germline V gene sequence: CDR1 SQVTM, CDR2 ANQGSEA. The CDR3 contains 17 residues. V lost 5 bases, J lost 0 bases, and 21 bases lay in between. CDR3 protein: CSVSDSLYTSSTDTQYF. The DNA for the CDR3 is TGCAGCGTTTCAGACTCACTTTACACATCTAGCACAGATACGCAGTATTTT.